A selection of T cell receptor beta chains follows, all from one sample in a study of blood T cells in healthy people across ages. A single record per CDR3 protein comes from TCRdb applying MiXCR to the 5' RACE reads. The table lists about 780,000 distinct CDR3 sequences, around 24% of them singletons. The same data also went into a second study, on T cells of mothers and their children.

Sequencing was done on a sample of blood. Every receptor here comes from a boy aged 5-17 years in good health. Each CDR3 is given with its conserved first and last residue. A D gene is named only where the DNA matches it firmly. A clone size is listed for some rows: how often the clone was seen (once, few, many), or a class if it is expanded.

v_gene	abundance	len	j_gene	d_gene	CDR3aa	CDR3nt
TRBV4-2	-	16	TRBJ2-3	-	CASSQGGGPGTDTQYF	TGTGCCAGCAGCCAAGGTGGGGGGCCCGGCACAGATACGCAGTATTTT
TRBV2	-	12	TRBJ2-1	-	CASSEGEDEQFF	TGTGCCAGCAGTGAAGGTGAGGATGAGCAGTTCTTC
TRBV12-3/TRBV12-4	-	15	TRBJ2-4	-	CASSLGRVIGNIQYF	TGTGCCAGCAGTTTGGGCAGGGTTATAGGAAACATTCAGTACTTC
TRBV6-1	-	14	TRBJ2-5	-	CASSEEPRSKTQYF	TGTGCCAGCAGTGAAGAGCCCCGCTCAAAGACCCAGTACTTC
TRBV19	-	14	TRBJ1-1	TRBD1	CASSMDRGSTEAFF	TGTGCCAGTAGTATGGACAGGGGAAGCACTGAAGCTTTCTTT
TRBV3-1	-	13	TRBJ2-3	-	CAGSRDRSGTQYF	TGTGCCGGCAGCCGTGACAGATCGGGTACGCAGTATTTT
TRBV20-1	few	15	TRBJ1-4	-	CSARDFREANEKLFF	TGCAGTGCTAGAGATTTCAGGGAAGCTAATGAAAAACTGTTTTTT
TRBV2	few	14	TRBJ2-1	-	CAGSERVSYYEQFF	TGTGCCGGCAGTGAAAGGGTTAGCTACTATGAGCAGTTCTTC
TRBV3-1	few	16	TRBJ2-1	-	CASSQDRLPMGNEQFF	TGTGCCAGCAGCCAAGATCGGCTCCCCATGGGCAATGAGCAGTTCTTC
TRBV5-1	-	14	TRBJ2-3	TRBD2	CASSPTSGVDTQYF	TGCGCCAGCAGCCCAACTAGCGGGGTTGATACGCAGTATTTT
TRBV5-1	-	14	TRBJ2-4	-	CASSGGQAESIQYF	TGCGCCAGCAGCGGGGGACAAGCTGAAAGCATTCAGTACTTC
TRBV2	few	14	TRBJ2-3	-	CASRPGGSGDTQYF	TGTGCCAGCAGACCCGGGGGCAGTGGAGATACGCAGTATTTT
TRBV28	few	15	TRBJ2-2	-	CAIHPGAANTGELFF	TGTGCCATCCACCCGGGGGCCGCGAACACCGGGGAGCTGTTTTTT
TRBV7-9	few	15	TRBJ2-2	-	CASSFYGRPTGELFF	TGTGCCAGCAGCTTTTATGGGAGACCGACCGGGGAGCTGTTTTTT
TRBV29-1	few	14	TRBJ2-7	TRBD1	CSARTGMKSYEQYF	TGCAGCGCTCGGACAGGGATGAAGTCCTACGAGCAGTACTTC
TRBV28	few	11	TRBJ1-5	-	CASSFGEPQHF	TGTGCCAGCAGTTTCGGGGAACCCCAGCATTTT
TRBV6-2/TRBV6-3	-	14	TRBJ1-1	-	CASSYSVTGREAFF	TGTGCCAGCAGTTACTCAGTTACGGGGAGGGAAGCTTTCTTT
TRBV20-1	few	14	TRBJ1-1	-	CSAIHPGGVTEAFF	TGCAGTGCTATACACCCGGGAGGGGTCACTGAAGCTTTCTTT
TRBV24-1	-	17	TRBJ2-1	TRBD2	CATSARPSGGVSNEQFF	TGTGCCACCAGTGCGAGGCCTAGCGGGGGGGTTAGTAATGAGCAGTTCTTC
TRBV9	-	14	TRBJ1-6	TRBD1	CASSVDRVNSPLHF	TGTGCCAGCAGCGTCGACAGGGTGAACTCACCCCTCCACTTT
TRBV20-1	-	16	TRBJ2-7	TRBD2	CSARDSAGGLSYEQYF	TGCAGTGCTAGAGATAGTGCGGGGGGGCTAAGTTACGAGCAGTACTTC
TRBV7-3	few	15	TRBJ2-3	TRBD2	CASSSSSGATDTQYF	TGTGCCAGCAGCTCCTCAAGCGGGGCCACAGATACGCAGTATTTT
TRBV29-1	-	13	TRBJ2-1	-	CSVDPQANNEQFF	TGCAGCGTTGACCCCCAGGCCAACAATGAGCAGTTCTTC
TRBV12-3/TRBV12-4	-	13	TRBJ2-1	TRBD1	CASSQSDRAEQFF	TGTGCCAGCAGTCAATCGGACAGGGCTGAGCAGTTCTTC
TRBV12-3/TRBV12-4	-	16	TRBJ2-5	-	CASSSQGGGPQETQYF	TGTGCCAGCAGCTCTCAGGGGGGGGGTCCCCAAGAGACCCAGTACTTC
TRBV6-1	-	16	TRBJ2-7	-	CASSGTAGTALYEQYF	TGTGCCAGCAGTGGAACGGCGGGGACAGCACTCTACGAGCAGTACTTC
TRBV12-3/TRBV12-4	few	16	TRBJ1-3	TRBD1	CASSSDRALSGNTIYF	TGTGCCAGCAGTTCGGACAGGGCCCTCTCTGGAAACACCATATATTTT
TRBV20-1	-	14	TRBJ1-2	TRBD1	CSAREQGAGYGYTF	TGCAGTGCTAGAGAGCAGGGGGCTGGCTATGGCTACACCTTC
TRBV3-1	few	14	TRBJ2-3	-	CASSQELPGGTQYF	TGTGCCAGCAGCCAAGAACTACCCGGAGGTACGCAGTATTTT
TRBV10-3	-	15	TRBJ2-2	-	CAISESLGGAEELFF	TGTGCCATCAGTGAGTCCTTAGGAGGGGCCGAGGAGCTGTTTTTT
TRBV5-1	-	17	TRBJ2-3	TRBD2	CASSLAGTSIRLDTQYF	TGCGCCAGCAGCTTGGCCGGGACTAGCATCCGACTAGATACGCAGTATTTT
TRBV5-1	-	14	TRBJ1-1	-	CASSSSGGLTEAFF	TGCGCCAGCAGCTCCTCCGGCGGCCTCACTGAAGCTTTCTTT
TRBV3-1	-	15	TRBJ1-3	TRBD1	CASRLQGAAGNTIYF	TGTGCCAGCAGACTACAGGGGGCTGCTGGAAACACCATATATTTT